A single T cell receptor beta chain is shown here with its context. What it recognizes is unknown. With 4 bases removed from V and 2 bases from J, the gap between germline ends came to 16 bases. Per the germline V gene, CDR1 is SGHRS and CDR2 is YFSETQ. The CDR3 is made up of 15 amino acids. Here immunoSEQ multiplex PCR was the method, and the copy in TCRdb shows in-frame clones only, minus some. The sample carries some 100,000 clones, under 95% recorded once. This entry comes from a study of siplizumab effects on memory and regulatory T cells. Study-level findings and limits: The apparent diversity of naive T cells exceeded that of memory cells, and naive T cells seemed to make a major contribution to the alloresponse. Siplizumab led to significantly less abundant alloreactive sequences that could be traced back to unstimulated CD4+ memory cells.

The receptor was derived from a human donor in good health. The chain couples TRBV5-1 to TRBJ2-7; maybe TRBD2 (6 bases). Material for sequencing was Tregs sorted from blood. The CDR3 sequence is CASSRSGGSTYEQYF. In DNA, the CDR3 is TGCGCCAGCAGCCGTAGTGGGGGGTCAACCTACGAGCAGTACTTC.